A single sample is the source of the 17 T cell receptor beta chains below, sequenced in a study of PD-1 blockade in classical Hodgkin lymphoma (dated by TCRdb to about 2020). The receptor library was made with the immunoSEQ multiplex PCR assay. Not all clones reach the TCRdb copy of this immuneACCESS table, which keeps in-frame sequences only. Checked studies attribute under half of the gap to unresolved V genes and leave the rest unexplained. The sample profile shows roughly 25,000 clones; roughly 86% of them were found once. Around 10% of the sample goes to the ten largest clones. The time point tag for this specimen amounts to: cycle 2 day 1 (C2D1) of nivolumab. Every trial patient had relapsed following autologous stem cell transplantation, and prior brentuximab vedotin exposure was what differed among cohorts A, B and C. The sample in question was peripheral blood mononuclear cells (PBMCs), obtained before the second cycle of nivolumab. The receptors stem from a human donor with classical Hodgkin lymphoma.

The rearrangement uses TRBV10-3 and TRBJ2-7; 7 bases agree with TRBD1. Germline trimming cut 8 bases from V and 4 bases from J; bases unmatched to any gene: 14. From germline, CDR1 is ENHRY and CDR2 SYGVKD. The CDR3 is made up of 15 amino acids. The DNA of the CDR3 is TGTGCCATCTCTAAATCATCGACAGGGTCTTACGAGCAGTACTTC. Translation: CAISKSSTGSYEQYF.

The chain employs TRBV7-3 and TRBJ2-5; 11 bases are a match to TRBD2. Germline CDR1 reads SGHTA; CDR2 reads FQGTGA. The CDR3 is 15 residues long. Germline trimming cut 1 base from V and 2 bases from J; bases unmatched to any gene: 0. The CDR3 DNA is TGTGCCAGCAGCTTAATAGCGGGGGGGCAAGAGACCCAGTACTTC. Its translation is CASSLIAGGQETQYF.

The chain is built from TRBV7-8 and TRBJ1-5; 11 bases fit TRBD1. Germline lookup yields CDR1 SGHVS and CDR2 FQNEAQ. This CDR3 comprises 17 residues. Trimming at V came to 5 bases and at J to 2 bases, leaving 8 bases not matched to a gene. The CDR3: CASSQVDRGLGNQPQHF. As DNA, the CDR3 is TGTGCCAGCAGCCAAGTGGACAGGGGGCTTGGCAATCAGCCCCAGCATTTT.

The chain carries TRBV29-1 and TRBJ2-7; D is unclear. This CDR3 region has 13 residues. Germline lookup yields CDR1 SQVTM and CDR2 ANQGSEA. V shed 2 bases and J shed 3 bases, with 11 bases lying between them. For the CDR3, the DNA is TGCAGCGTTGAAATAGGGAAATACTACGAGCAGTACTTC. Translating it yields CSVEIGKYYEQYF.

This clone was seen just once. The gene calls are TRBV13 and TRBJ2-5; possible D gene TRBD2, 6 bases. The germline V gene has CDR1 PRHDT and CDR2 FYEKMQ (reference sequence). The ends were cut back, 5 bases at V and 5 bases at J, with 15 bases in the middle. There are 14 residues in the CDR3. CDR3 residues: CASSPSAGFETQYF. The CDR3, as DNA: TGTGCCAGCAGCCCCTCAGCGGGTTTTGAGACCCAGTACTTC. The full variable domain, its missing parts supplied by reference TRBV13 and TRBJ2-5, is AAGVIQSPRHLIKEKRETATLKCYPIPRHDTVYWYQQGPGQDPQFLISFYEKMQSDKGSIPDRFSAQQFSDYHSELNMSSLELGDSALYFCASSPSAGFETQYFGPGTRLLVL.

The chain employs TRBV5-1 and TRBJ1-1; 10 positions match TRBD1. Germline CDR1 and CDR2: SGHRS and YFSETQ. V was pared by 5 bases and J by 3 bases, with 7 bases of the junction left unmatched. CDR3 size: 15 residues. The CDR3, as DNA: TGCGCCAGCAGAAAAGGACAGGGGGACTACACTGAAGCTTTCTTT. Its protein product is CASRKGQGDYTEAFF. The full variable domain, with the rest looked up from reference TRBV5-1 and TRBJ1-1, is KAGVTQTPRYLIKTRGQQVTLSCSPISGHRSVSWYQQTPGQGLQFLFEYFSETQRNKGNFPGRFSGRQFSNSRSEMNVSTLELGDSALYLCASRKGQGDYTEAFFGQGTRLTVV.

There are a few counts of this clone. This sequence joins TRBV28 and TRBJ2-5; possibly TRBD2 for D (5 bases). CDR3 length: 13 residues. Per germline, CDR1 MDHEN and CDR2 SYDVKM. The ends were cut back, 6 bases at V and 2 bases at J, with 10 bases in the middle. The CDR3 spells CASSLLEQETQYF. The CDR3 DNA sequence: TGTGCCAGCAGCTTACTAGAACAAGAGACCCAGTACTTC.

The V and J genes are TRBV19 and TRBJ2-1; D gene ambiguous. This CDR3 has 14 amino acids. The germline V gene has CDR1 LNHDA and CDR2 SQIVND (reference sequence). V was pared by 1 base and J by 7 bases, with 11 bases between. Here the CDR3 reads CASSIGRGVNEQFF. The CDR3 coding sequence is TGTGCCAGTAGTATAGGTAGAGGTGTGAATGAGCAGTTCTTC.

This chain joins TRBV28 and TRBJ1-2; tentative D call: TRBD1 (5 bases). The CDR3 consists of 12 residues. Trimming shortened V by 2 bases and J by 8 bases, and 9 bases separated the two germline ends. Looked up from germline, CDR1 is MDHEN and CDR2 is SYDVKM. Here the CDR3 reads CASSLQGWGYTF. Here the CDR3 DNA reads TGTGCCAGCAGTTTACAGGGCTGGGGCTACACCTTC.

V usage is TRBV2 and J usage is TRBJ2-5, with no clear D. Between the trimmed V and J ends, which lost 8 bases and 5 bases, there was a span of 6 bases. CDR1 is SNHLY and CDR2 is FYNNEI in the germline V gene. The CDR3 consists of 10 residues. Written as DNA, the CDR3 is TGTGCCAGCTTCCGTGAGACCCAGTACTTC. Translated, it gives CASFRETQYF.

This clone has only one observation. The V gene is TRBV30, the J gene TRBJ2-2; no firm D call. V lost 0 bases to trimming and J lost 5 bases, with 7 bases between them. CDR3 length: 13 amino acids. Per germline, CDR1 GTSNPN and CDR2 SVGIG (reference sequence). The DNA of the CDR3 is TGTGCCTGGAGTGTCACAGTAACCGGGGAGCTGTTTTTT. It translates to CAWSVTVTGELFF.

The rearrangement uses TRBV15 and TRBJ1-2, with TRBD1 identical over 10 bases. The CDR3 is 19 residues long. V shed 0 bases, J shed 4 bases, and the junction held 14 bases outside the gene matches. Germline CDR1 is LNHNV and CDR2 is YYDKDF (reference sequence). CDR3 residues: CATSREVRDRGYASYGYTF. CDR3 DNA: TGTGCCACCAGCAGAGAGGTGCGGGACAGGGGATATGCGTCCTATGGCTACACCTTC.

The chain uses TRBV19 and TRBJ2-1, with TRBD1 matching 7 bases. Germline V gene sequence: CDR1 LNHDA, CDR2 SQIVND (reference sequence). The junction had 13 bases not matched to a gene; V was cut back by 6 bases and J by 8 bases. This CDR3 is 15 amino acids long. The CDR3 protein is CASSIQGTARYEQFF. CDR3 coding DNA: TGTGCCAGTAGCATACAGGGGACAGCACGTTATGAGCAGTTCTTC. The whole variable domain, filled in from reference TRBV19 and TRBJ2-1, reads DGGITQSPKYLFRKEGQNVTLSCEQNLNHDAMYWYRQDPGQGLRLIYYSQIVNDFQKGDIAEGYSVSREKKESFPLTVTSAQKNPTAFYLCASSIQGTARYEQFFGPGTRLTVL.

Here the CDR3 DNA reads TGTGCCATCAGGGGATCAGCCCAAAGGATTGACACCGGGGAGCTGTTTTTT. Its protein product is CAIRGSAQRIDTGELFF. The rearrangement joins TRBV10-3 to TRBJ2-2; D unresolved. Trimming took off 6 bases at V and 3 bases at J, with 20 bases between the two ends. From germline, CDR1 is ENHRY and CDR2 SYGVKD. There are 17 residues in the CDR3.

The genes are TRBV6-1 and TRBJ2-2; no firm D call. This CDR3 is built from 14 residues. Germline CDR1 and CDR2: MNHNS and SASEGT. Deletions cut 1 base from V and 6 bases from J, with 9 bases between. The DNA for the CDR3 is TGTGCCAGCAGTGAAGGACCCTACGCCGGGGAGCTGTTTTTT. Its protein is CASSEGPYAGELFF.

This chain uses TRBV2 with TRBJ2-6; tentatively, D is TRBD1 or TRBD2 (5 bases each). Germline V lookup: CDR1 SNHLY, CDR2 FYNNEI. With 6 bases removed from V and 1 base from J, the gap between germline ends came to 16 bases. This CDR3 contains 17 residues. The CDR3 DNA follows: TGTGCCAGCAGGGTCGGGGCCACCCAATCTGGGGCCAACGTCCTGACTTTC. It encodes CASRVGATQSGANVLTF.

V gene TRBV2 combines with J gene TRBJ2-7; 7 nucleotides align to TRBD2. V dropped 10 bases and J dropped 2; count of bases not matched to a gene: 11. Germline V gives CDR1 SNHLY, CDR2 FYNNEI. The CDR3 sequence is 14 residues long. The CDR3 DNA reads TGTGCCACCGCGCAGAGGCGGGGGACCTACGAGCAGTACTTC. Protein: CATAQRRGTYEQYF. The complete variable domain, with remaining parts taken from reference TRBV2 and TRBJ2-7, reads EPEVTQTPSHQVTQMGQEVILRCVPISNHLYFYWYRQILGQKVEFLVSFYNNEISEKSEIFDDQFSVERPDGSNFTLKIRSTKLEDSAMYFCATAQRRGTYEQYFGPGTRLTVT.